This is a list of T cell receptor beta chains from one sample in a study of CD8 T cells in ankylosing spondylitis. MiXCR, applied by TCRdb to the 5' RACE reads, yields one record per CDR3 protein. The sample lists some 140,000 distinct CDR3 sequences; 5.5% to 7.5% were seen once. What was sequenced was blood, either unsorted or a sorted T cell fraction (not recorded which). The source is a female donor with ankylosing spondylitis or in good health (not recorded which). CDR3s include the opening cysteine and the closing phenylalanine or tryptophan.

cdr3_aa: CASSRPGKNTEAFF
v_call: TRBV6-2/TRBV6-3
cdr3_length: 14
j_call: TRBJ1-1

cdr3_aa: CASSFLGELFF
v_call: TRBV27
cdr3_length: 11
j_call: TRBJ2-2

cdr3_aa: CASSAWEMGETQYF
v_call: TRBV2
cdr3_length: 14
j_call: TRBJ2-5

cdr3_aa: CASSQDRSRQETQYF
v_call: TRBV3-1
cdr3_length: 15
j_call: TRBJ2-5

cdr3_aa: CASSLRGRTEAFF
v_call: TRBV12-3/TRBV12-4
cdr3_length: 13
j_call: TRBJ1-1

cdr3_aa: CASNLSGTGYGIPGELFF
v_call: TRBV11-2
cdr3_length: 18
j_call: TRBJ2-2

cdr3_aa: CASSPPRGLDEDEQYF
v_call: TRBV18
cdr3_length: 16
j_call: TRBJ2-7

cdr3_aa: CASSELWTGVGMGNQPQHF
v_call: TRBV10-2
cdr3_length: 19
j_call: TRBJ1-5

cdr3_aa: CASSNSGDLRNEQFF
v_call: TRBV7-9
cdr3_length: 15
j_call: TRBJ2-1

cdr3_aa: CAISLRGGSGGPSTDTQYF
v_call: TRBV28
cdr3_length: 19
j_call: TRBJ2-3

cdr3_aa: CASRQGVGNTEAFF
v_call: TRBV12-3/TRBV12-4
cdr3_length: 14
j_call: TRBJ1-1

cdr3_aa: CASSQDRWAGADTEAFF
v_call: TRBV4-1
cdr3_length: 17
j_call: TRBJ1-1

cdr3_aa: CATSPTGQGTGSYGYTF
v_call: TRBV15
cdr3_length: 17
j_call: TRBJ1-2

cdr3_aa: CAWSVHVGNEQFF
v_call: TRBV30
cdr3_length: 13
j_call: TRBJ2-1

cdr3_aa: CASRLAVQETQYF
v_call: TRBV7-9
cdr3_length: 13
j_call: TRBJ2-5

cdr3_aa: CASSQEGAKETQYF
v_call: TRBV3-1
cdr3_length: 14
j_call: TRBJ2-5

cdr3_aa: CSVGRTGAGTEAFF
v_call: TRBV29-1
cdr3_length: 14
j_call: TRBJ1-1

cdr3_aa: CASSYSRDGNTQYF
v_call: TRBV6-5
cdr3_length: 14
j_call: TRBJ2-3

cdr3_aa: CAISPEKPNTGELFF
v_call: TRBV10-3
cdr3_length: 15
j_call: TRBJ2-2

cdr3_aa: CASSADRGGNTEAFF
v_call: TRBV9
cdr3_length: 15
j_call: TRBJ1-1

cdr3_aa: CASSKNYGYTF
v_call: TRBV12-3/TRBV12-4
cdr3_length: 11
j_call: TRBJ1-2

cdr3_aa: CSAVRESNLETQYF
v_call: TRBV20-1
cdr3_length: 14
j_call: TRBJ2-5

cdr3_aa: CASSLQESEKLFF
v_call: TRBV27
cdr3_length: 13
j_call: TRBJ1-4

cdr3_aa: CASNGLAGGRDTQYF
v_call: TRBV27
cdr3_length: 15
j_call: TRBJ2-3

cdr3_aa: CSAPQVREYGYTF
v_call: TRBV20-1
cdr3_length: 13
j_call: TRBJ1-2

cdr3_aa: CSVATRNTDTQYF
v_call: TRBV29-1
cdr3_length: 13
j_call: TRBJ2-3

cdr3_aa: CASSLGVGTSGVEAFF
v_call: TRBV5-1
cdr3_length: 16
j_call: TRBJ1-1

cdr3_aa: CASGLVGGPWEKLFF
v_call: TRBV12-5
cdr3_length: 15
j_call: TRBJ1-4

cdr3_aa: CASSPLHGTGDRFF
v_call: TRBV3-1
cdr3_length: 14
j_call: TRBJ1-1

cdr3_aa: CASSFWVENTDTQYF
v_call: TRBV5-1
cdr3_length: 15
j_call: TRBJ2-3

cdr3_aa: CASSLKTGRKGNTGELFF
v_call: TRBV7-8
cdr3_length: 18
j_call: TRBJ2-2

cdr3_aa: CSASGMTPYEQYF
v_call: TRBV20-1
cdr3_length: 13
j_call: TRBJ2-7

cdr3_aa: CASSLSRLAGFGELFF
v_call: TRBV13
cdr3_length: 16
j_call: TRBJ2-2

cdr3_aa: CASTTQPGAWNTEAFF
v_call: TRBV3-1
cdr3_length: 16
j_call: TRBJ1-1

cdr3_aa: CASRNRARLADTQYF
v_call: TRBV12-3/TRBV12-4
cdr3_length: 15
j_call: TRBJ2-3

cdr3_aa: CASSQQTLPSAEQYF
v_call: TRBV7-2
cdr3_length: 15
j_call: TRBJ2-7

cdr3_aa: CASSRGTAGNTIYF
v_call: TRBV18
cdr3_length: 14
j_call: TRBJ1-3

cdr3_aa: CASSRQLAGGYNEQFF
v_call: TRBV4-1
cdr3_length: 16
j_call: TRBJ2-1

cdr3_aa: CASSPLRDRGGNEQFF
v_call: TRBV19
cdr3_length: 16
j_call: TRBJ2-1

cdr3_aa: CATSDPGTGVGYTF
v_call: TRBV24-1
cdr3_length: 14
j_call: TRBJ1-2

cdr3_aa: CASQLYRDTEAFF
v_call: TRBV18
cdr3_length: 13
j_call: TRBJ1-1

cdr3_aa: CASMGRGTEAFF
v_call: TRBV3-1
cdr3_length: 12
j_call: TRBJ1-1

cdr3_aa: CSARVGSSYEQYF
v_call: TRBV20-1
cdr3_length: 13
j_call: TRBJ2-7

cdr3_aa: CASSFSPEPNTGELFF
v_call: TRBV5-1
cdr3_length: 16
j_call: TRBJ2-2

cdr3_aa: CASSLRGSADTEAFF
v_call: TRBV3-1
cdr3_length: 15
j_call: TRBJ1-1

cdr3_aa: CASSWGSGNTIYF
v_call: TRBV6-5
cdr3_length: 13
j_call: TRBJ1-3

cdr3_aa: CSARPPQGGLYGYTF
v_call: TRBV20-1
cdr3_length: 15
j_call: TRBJ1-2

cdr3_aa: CASSLLTSGGAEEQFF
v_call: TRBV12-3/TRBV12-4
cdr3_length: 16
j_call: TRBJ2-1

cdr3_aa: CASSYFQEAFF
v_call: TRBV6-2/TRBV6-3
cdr3_length: 11
j_call: TRBJ1-1

cdr3_aa: CASSLGGVGTEAFF
v_call: TRBV7-9
cdr3_length: 14
j_call: TRBJ1-1

cdr3_aa: CATSRDGGGATDTQYF
v_call: TRBV15
cdr3_length: 16
j_call: TRBJ2-3

cdr3_aa: CANSLAGQGQIYNEQFF
v_call: TRBV5-1
cdr3_length: 17
j_call: TRBJ2-1

cdr3_aa: CASRTGGYTDTQYF
v_call: TRBV27
cdr3_length: 14
j_call: TRBJ2-3

cdr3_aa: CSARDLRDRGNSPLHF
v_call: TRBV20-1
cdr3_length: 16
j_call: TRBJ1-6

cdr3_aa: CASSIERQGRQFF
v_call: TRBV7-2
cdr3_length: 13
j_call: TRBJ2-1

cdr3_aa: CASSSGAYNEQFF
v_call: TRBV7-2
cdr3_length: 13
j_call: TRBJ2-1

cdr3_aa: CASRGTGLYSPLHF
v_call: TRBV2
cdr3_length: 14
j_call: TRBJ1-6

cdr3_aa: CASSQAGTSGGSSTDTQYF
v_call: TRBV4-2
cdr3_length: 19
j_call: TRBJ2-3

cdr3_aa: CASSLGAGVDGYTF
v_call: TRBV5-1
cdr3_length: 14
j_call: TRBJ1-2